This TCR beta chain derives from a study of sequential checkpoint blockade in melanoma. Stated treatment: randomized to nivolumab then ipilimumab (arm A) or the reverse (arm B). Between the trimmed V and J ends, which lost 6 bases and 0 bases, there was a span of 9 bases. CDR3 size: 13 residues. The germline gives CDR1 SGHKS, CDR2 YYEKEE (reference sequence). Sequencing used immunoSEQ multiplex PCR; TCRdb keeps in-frame clones, though not all of them. This table has approximately 28,000 clones, 65% to 85% appearing once. The source of this sequence is a human donor with melanoma. This sequence joins TRBV5-5 and TRBJ1-1, with unresolved D. The starting material was CD8+ T cells sorted from blood (inferred from file names), obtained from a patient given nivolumab and ipilimumab in sequence. CDR3 region: CASTLTVNTEAFF. As DNA, the CDR3 is TGTGCCAGCACCCTTACGGTGAACACTGAAGCTTTCTTT.